A single sample is the source of the 9 T cell receptor beta chains below, sequenced in a study of graft-versus-host responses after intestinal transplantation. Using immunoSEQ multiplex PCR, the repertoire was profiled, and TCRdb retains in-frame clones only, with some absent. The table includes over 85,000 clones, 90% to 95% detected once. No antigens are known for them. The input for sequencing was unstimulated CD4+ T cells sorted from spleen or lymph node cells, taken before transplant. These receptors came from a human donor who was the organ donor for an intestinal transplant.

The rearrangement uses TRBV5-4 and TRBJ2-7, with TRBD1 identical over 9 bases. With V trimmed by 0 bases and J by 3 bases, 4 bases remained unmatched. The CDR3 length is 15 residues. Germline loops: CDR1 SGHNT, CDR2 YYREEE (reference sequence). This chain's CDR3 is CASSLGQGEYYEQYF. The CDR3 DNA reads TGTGCCAGCAGCTTGGGACAGGGGGAGTACTACGAGCAGTACTTC.

This clone was detected a few times. CDR3: CASSLEAGRTIYF. The CDR3 DNA reads TGTGCCAGCAGCTTAGAAGCTGGGAGAACCATATATTTT. The chain uses TRBV7-2 and TRBJ1-3, with unresolved D. V lost 1 base and J lost 10, with 11 bases in between. Germline V gene lookup returns CDR1 SGHTA and CDR2 FQGNSA. The CDR3 has 13 residues. The variable domain in full, completed from reference TRBV7-2 and TRBJ1-3, reads GAGVSQSPSNKVTEKGKDVELRCDPISGHTALYWYRQSLGQGLEFLIYFQGNSAPDKSGLPSDRFSAERTGGSVSTLTIQRTQQEDSAVYLCASSLEAGRTIYFGEGSWLTVV.

This clone was observed a single time. The chain uses TRBV19 and TRBJ1-1; the match to TRBD1 covers 9 bases. CDR3 size: 17 residues. The germline CDR1 and CDR2 sequences are LNHDA and SQIVND (reference sequence). After removal of 7 bases from V and 0 bases from J, the junction contained 12 bases not matched to a gene. The CDR3 protein is CASIGTGRAGMNTEAFF. DNA for the CDR3: TGTGCCAGTATCGGGACAGGGAGAGCGGGTATGAACACTGAAGCTTTCTTT.

This chain uses TRBV4-2 with TRBJ2-3, with TRBD1 matching over 7 bases. The V segment lost 1 base and the J segment 4 bases; nucleotides outside the gene matches: 11. Germline CDR1 is LGHNA and CDR2 is YNFKEQ. The CDR3 covers 17 residues. The CDR3, as DNA: TGTGCCAGCAGCCAAGCGTCTGGAAGTACAGGGGCAGATACGCAGTATTTT. This encodes CASSQASGSTGADTQYF.

The genes are TRBV4-3 and TRBJ2-5; 8 bases map to TRBD1. The CDR3 runs to 15 residues. The germline V gene has CDR1 LGHNA and CDR2 YSLEER. The ends lost 0 bases at V and 5 bases at J; junction bases unmatched: 5. The CDR3 loop reads CASSQDTRDRETQYF. DNA of the CDR3: TGCGCCAGCAGCCAAGACACCAGGGACAGGGAGACCCAGTACTTC.

The chain uses TRBV11-2 and TRBJ1-1; 7 bases fit TRBD1. J was trimmed by 1 base and V by 5 bases; bases with no gene match: 7. Germline-derived CDR1 and CDR2 are SGHAT and FQNNGV. The length of the CDR3 is 15 residues. The CDR3 reads CASSVTGTENTEAFF. CDR3 in DNA: TGTGCCAGCAGCGTAACCGGGACAGAGAACACTGAAGCTTTCTTT. Combining the CDR3 with reference TRBV11-2 and TRBJ1-1 gives the whole variable domain EAGVAQSPRYKIIEKRQSVAFWCNPISGHATLYWYQQILGQGPKLLIQFQNNGVVDDSQLPKDRFSAERLKGVDSTLKIQPAKLEDSAVYLCASSVTGTENTEAFFGQGTRLTVV.

In this sample, this clone turned up once. This chain joins TRBV11-1 and TRBJ2-1; D is perhaps TRBD1 (5 bases). Trimming removed 5 bases at V and 2 bases at J, with 13 bases between. Germline loops: CDR1 SGHAT, CDR2 FQDESV (reference sequence). There are 15 residues in the CDR3. CDR3 amino acids: CASSTRQPTYNEQFF. The CDR3 DNA sequence: TGTGCCAGCAGCACACGACAGCCCACCTACAATGAGCAGTTCTTC.

The rearrangement joins TRBV5-4 to TRBJ2-3; D is undetermined. There are 13 residues in the CDR3. Trimming took 4 bases from V and 4 from J, leaving 10 bases between them. The germline CDR1 and CDR2 sequences are SGHNT and YYREEE (reference sequence). This chain's CDR3 is CASSQRVADTQYF. The CDR3 DNA sequence: TGTGCCAGCAGCCAAAGAGTCGCAGATACGCAGTATTTT. Full variable domain (missing parts from reference TRBV5-4 and TRBJ2-3): ETGVTQSPTHLIKTRGQQVTLRCSSQSGHNTVSWYQQALGQGPQFIFQYYREEENGRGNFPPRFSGLQFPNYSSELNVNALELDDSALYLCASSQRVADTQYFGPGTRLTVL.

The rearrangement links TRBV5-1 to TRBJ2-1; D is perhaps TRBD1 (6 bases). The CDR3 is made up of 14 amino acids. V was cut by 4 bases and J by 4 bases, with 12 bases left in between. The germline V gene encodes CDR1 SGHRS and CDR2 YFSETQ. CDR3 protein: CASSAGARYNEQFF. Here the CDR3 DNA reads TGCGCCAGCAGCGCAGGGGCCAGGTACAATGAGCAGTTCTTC.